These T cell receptor beta chains were read from a single sample in a study of shared clonotypes between healthy human individuals. TCRdb's copy holds only in-frame clones and misses some; the assay was immunoSEQ multiplex PCR. The sample contains over a million clones, around 98% of which appear only once. Material for sequencing was naive CD4+ T cells sorted from blood. Receptors originate from a man aged 25 to 40 in good health. Each CDR3 is given without its conserved first and last residue.

v_gene	j_gene	CDR3aa
TRBV27	TRBJ2-1	ARRFVGSPYNEQF
TRBV7-2	TRBJ2-1	ASSSSWLNEQF
TRBV19	TRBJ1-5	ASSSRTGGYQPQH
TRBV7-2	TRBJ2-5	ATTRGGRETQY
TRBV9	TRBJ2-1	ASSTRGRGSYNEQF
TRBV5-4	TRBJ2-6	ASSLGGLAGRAGANVLT
TRBV5-4	TRBJ2-1	ASSLRLGALNEQF
TRBV5-4	TRBJ2-2	ASSPVHRTTSTGELF
TRBV5-1	TRBJ2-7	ASSLEQLGEQY
TRBV30	TRBJ2-4	AWSLAKNIQY